Shown below are 22 T cell receptor beta chains from a single sample sequenced in a study of T-cell memory formation after mild COVID-19. TCRdb fed the 5' RACE reads into MiXCR, producing one record per CDR3 protein. The sample yields 450,000 to 650,000 distinct CDR3 sequences, about 20% seen once. Sequencing used PBMCs or a T cell subset sorted from them (not recorded which). Receptors were obtained from an adult woman who had mild COVID-19 (a few samples of this study predate the infection). Cell type and time point are not known.

This clonotype was detected only a few times. The chain recombines TRBV6-6 with TRBJ2-1; D may correspond to TRBD1 or TRBD2 (5 bases each). Germline V gives CDR1 MNHNY, CDR2 SVGAGI (reference sequence). The CDR3 totals 14 residues. With 4 bases removed from V and 8 bases from J, the gap between germline ends came to 15 bases. In DNA form, the CDR3 reads TGTGCCAGCAGTTCCCAGGGAGAATTCGATGAGCAGTTCTTC. Its protein is CASSSQGEFDEQFF.

This rearrangement joins TRBV7-2 to TRBJ2-7; no clear D. Trimming removed 4 bases at V and 2 bases at J, with 6 bases between. The CDR3 consists of 12 residues. Germline-derived CDR1 and CDR2 are SGHTA and FQGNSA. CDR3 DNA: TGTGCCAGCAGCTCTGACGCCTACGAGCAGTACTTC. Its protein is CASSSDAYEQYF. The full variable domain, its missing parts supplied by reference TRBV7-2 and TRBJ2-7, is GAGVSQSPSNKVTEKGKDVELRCDPISGHTALYWYRQSLGQGLEFLIYFQGNSAPDKSGLPSDRFSAERTGGSVSTLTIQRTQQEDSAVYLCASSSDAYEQYFGPGTRLTVT.

This clonotype was detected many times. The CDR3 DNA sequence: TGCGCCAGCAGCCAAGGAACACCGTATGGCTACACCTTC. Translating gives CASSQGTPYGYTF. The gene calls are TRBV4-3 and TRBJ1-2; D not resolved. In germline, CDR1 is LGHNA, CDR2 YSLEER. V lost 1 base and J 5 bases, leaving 8 bases between the germline ends. The CDR3 has 13 residues.

This chain links TRBV21-1 with TRBJ2-3; the table's TRBD1 call for D was not verified on the DNA. TRBV21-1 is a pseudogene. The CDR3 has 19 amino acids. The CDR3 DNA is TGTGCCAGCAGCAAAGGGGACAGGGACCTCCCTACCCGAACAGATACGCAGTATTTT. Protein: CASSKGDRDLPTRTDTQYF.

The genes are TRBV25-1 and TRBJ2-5; TRBD2 matches at 13 bases. Trimming removed 3 bases from V and 5 bases from J; junction bases left unmatched: 6. The CDR3 covers 16 residues. The germline CDR1 and CDR2 sequences are MGHDK and SYGVNS. CDR3 DNA sequence: TGTGCCAGCAGTGACCTCGGGACTAGCGGGACTGAGACCCAGTACTTC. Translated: CASSDLGTSGTETQYF.

Concerning this clonotype: Relative to the germline gene, one junction end is altered; a read error may explain this. The chain couples TRBV6-4 to TRBJ1-5; D is ambiguous. CDR3 length: 11 amino acids. Looked up from germline, CDR1 is MRHNA and CDR2 is SNTAGT. CDR3 sequence reads: CASMGRVPIPF. Written as DNA, the CDR3 is TGTGCCAGCATGGGGAGGGTGCCCATTCCTTTT.

This clonotype has a handful of counts. V and J are TRBV12-3 or TRBV12-4 and TRBJ2-5; 12 nucleotides line up with TRBD2. The CDR3 sequence is 17 residues long. Germline trimming cut 7 bases from V and 0 bases from J; bases unmatched to any gene: 9. CDR3 in amino acids: CASTEWGLAGNQETQYF. CDR3 DNA: TGTGCCAGCACCGAATGGGGACTAGCGGGCAACCAAGAGACCCAGTACTTC.

This clonotype was detected only a few times. This chain uses TRBV5-1 with TRBJ1-1; weak D call: TRBD1 (6 bases). Deletions cut 1 base from V and 1 base from J, with 14 bases between. From germline, CDR1 is SGHRS and CDR2 YFSETQ. The CDR3 is 16 residues long. CDR3 loop: CASSLSGGTKNTEAFF. CDR3 DNA: TGCGCCAGCAGCTTGTCTGGCGGGACAAAGAACACTGAAGCTTTCTTT.

This clonotype was found a few times. This chain uses TRBV12-3 or TRBV12-4 with TRBJ1-1; D might be TRBD1 (5 bases). The CDR3 loop spans 14 amino acids. The V end was cut by 3 bases, the J end by 1 base, with 9 bases between. The CDR3 here is CASSLQGPNTEAFF. In DNA, the CDR3 is TGTGCCAGCAGTTTGCAGGGCCCGAACACTGAAGCTTTCTTT.

This clonotype was observed a handful of times. The chain links TRBV7-2 to TRBJ2-1; the D gene could be TRBD1 or TRBD2 (5 bases each). The V end was cut by 6 bases, the J end by 6 bases, with 12 bases between. Germline CDR1 SGHTA, CDR2 FQGNSA. This CDR3 region has 13 residues. CDR3 protein: CASSLQGVNEQFF. The CDR3 bases are TGTGCCAGCAGTCTGCAGGGAGTCAATGAGCAGTTCTTC.

The DNA for the CDR3 is TGTGCCAGCAGTTACCTATTGGGCAGGGCGAATGAGCAGTTCTTC. Its protein is CASSYLLGRANEQFF. The rearrangement uses TRBV6-5 and TRBJ2-1; the D gene is possibly TRBD1 (5 bases). This CDR3 spans 15 amino acids. CDR1 and CDR2 from the germline V gene are MNHEY and SVGAGI. V dropped 2 bases and J dropped 7 bases, with 15 bases sitting between them.

The CDR3 coding sequence is TGCGCCAGCAGCGAGGAGGAACGGGGCTACGAGCAGTACTTC. Amino acid sequence: CASSEEERGYEQYF. The rearrangement uses TRBV5-1 and TRBJ2-7; D may be TRBD2 (5 bases). The CDR3 runs to 14 residues. Trimming took 4 bases from V and 3 from J, leaving 14 bases between them. The V gene's germline CDR1 is SGHRS and CDR2 YFSETQ.

The rearrangement links TRBV6-6 to TRBJ1-1; no reliable D call. In germline, CDR1 is MNHNY, CDR2 SVGAGI (reference sequence). Trimming pared 7 bases from V and 1 base from J, leaving 10 bases between. The CDR3 contains 13 residues. CDR3 residues: CASTQFGNTEAFF. In nucleotides, the CDR3 is TGTGCCAGCACCCAATTTGGGAACACTGAAGCTTTCTTT.

The rearrangement uses TRBV24-1 and TRBJ2-5; 10 nucleotides agree with TRBD1. Germline CDR1 reads KGHDR; CDR2 reads SFDVKD. There are 14 residues in the CDR3. V lost 9 bases to trimming and J lost 6 bases; unmatched junction nucleotides: 9. DNA of the CDR3: TGTGCCACCCCGGGACAGGGGTTAGAAAAGACCCAGTACTTC. Encoded protein: CATPGQGLEKTQYF.

This clonotype was found many times. Germline and junction disagree at one end, which may indicate a read error. V and J are TRBV7-7 and TRBJ2-5; 13 bases match TRBD2. The CDR3 is made up of 16 amino acids. Per germline, CDR1 SSHAT and CDR2 FNYEAQ (reference sequence). Here the CDR3 reads CASSLGLAGVRETQYF. DNA of the CDR3: TGTGCTAGCAGCTTAGGACTAGCGGGAGTTCGAGAGACCCAGTACTTC.

This chain joins TRBV5-5 and TRBJ1-1, with D perhaps TRBD1 (5 bases). Germline values: CDR1 SGHKS, CDR2 YYEKEE (reference sequence). The CDR3 extends over 12 amino acids. V was pared by 4 bases and J by 7 bases, with 11 bases between. In nucleotides, the CDR3 is TGTGCCAGCAGCCGACAGAGCCATGAAGCTTTCTTT. This gives the protein CASSRQSHEAFF.

This sequence joins TRBV5-1 and TRBJ1-3, with D maybe TRBD1 (5 bases). The V gene lost 3 bases and the J gene lost 2 bases, with 6 bases spanning the gap. CDR3 length: 13 residues. From germline, CDR1 is SGHRS and CDR2 YFSETQ. In DNA, the CDR3 is TGCGCCAGCAGCTCAGGGACTGGAAACACCATATATTTT. It is translated as CASSSGTGNTIYF.

This clonotype has a handful of counts. The chain joins TRBV9 to TRBJ2-7, with D perhaps TRBD1 (6 bases). Germline CDR1 is SGDLS and CDR2 is YYNGEE. The V end was cut by 2 bases, the J end by 6 bases, with 18 bases between. The CDR3 consists of 15 residues. The CDR3 protein is CASSVNPGQQGEQYF. CDR3 nucleotide sequence: TGTGCCAGCAGCGTTAATCCGGGACAACAGGGCGAGCAGTACTTC.

The chain links TRBV28 to TRBJ2-1, with D perhaps matching TRBD2 (6 bases). Germline V gene sequence: CDR1 MDHEN, CDR2 SYDVKM. The CDR3 has 15 residues. Trimming removed 6 bases at V and 3 bases at J, with 15 bases between. DNA of the CDR3: TGTGCCAGCAGCCCAGCGGGCCCGCTCTACAATGAGCAGTTCTTC. Protein product: CASSPAGPLYNEQFF.

This clonotype was detected ten times or more. The chain uses TRBV5-1 and TRBJ2-1; 12 bases line up with TRBD2. Germline assignment: CDR1 SGHRS and CDR2 YFSETQ. Germline trimming cut 0 bases from V and 0 bases from J; bases unmatched to any gene: 7. This CDR3 region has 19 residues. CDR3 DNA: TGCGCCAGCAGCTTGGCCGGGACTAGCGGGTGGAGCTCCTACAATGAGCAGTTCTTC. Translating it yields CASSLAGTSGWSSYNEQFF.

This CDR3 is CASSQREVQETQYF. The CDR3 DNA reads as TGTGCCAGCAGCCAGCGGGAGGTACAAGAGACCCAGTACTTC. The chain combines TRBV6-5 with TRBJ2-5; the match to TRBD2 covers 9 bases. V shed 6 bases, J shed 2 bases, and the junction held 4 bases outside the gene matches. CDR3 size: 14 residues. Germline assignment: CDR1 MNHEY and CDR2 SVGAGI.

This clonotype turned up a few times. The chain is built from TRBV6-6 and TRBJ2-7, with 11 bases aligning to TRBD1. Germline-derived CDR1 and CDR2 are MNHNY and SVGAGI (reference sequence). This CDR3 contains 15 residues. After removal of 7 bases from V and 2 bases from J, the junction contained 7 bases not matched to a gene. This CDR3 reads CASTSGQGATYEQYF. The DNA of the CDR3 is TGTGCCAGCACCAGCGGACAGGGGGCAACCTACGAGCAGTACTTC.